These T cell receptor beta chains were read from a single sample in a study of response to subunit inactivated influenza vaccine. TCRdb passed the RT-PCR reads through MiXCR, listing each CDR3 protein once. Here the sample spans 650,000 to 700,000 distinct CDR3 sequences, approximately 15% being singletons. This specimen consisted of PBMCs from blood, obtained 12 days after vaccination. The receptors come from a man aged 50-60 years who received an inactivated influenza vaccine. Each CDR3 is given with its conserved first and last residue. Clone sizes are given selectively: once, few, many, or a class where the clone is expanded.

cdr3_aa	v_call	clone_size	j_call
CASSRAAGQYNEQFF	TRBV7-2	-	TRBJ2-1
CASSLKQGGVGGTQYF	TRBV27	-	TRBJ2-3
CATSGGQVMTDTQYF	TRBV24-1	-	TRBJ2-3
CSARGGTGANEQFF	TRBV20-1	few	TRBJ2-1
CASSLMTGYEQYF	TRBV12-3/TRBV12-4	few	TRBJ2-7
CASSQDRIQGARNGYTF	TRBV4-2	-	TRBJ1-2
CSAGLAGVSDTQYF	TRBV29-1	few	TRBJ2-3
CASSYGLTKETQYF	TRBV7-9	-	TRBJ2-5
CASRPRTGGMYGYTF	TRBV6-1	few	TRBJ1-2
CATSRTDRAYEQYF	TRBV15	few	TRBJ2-7
CASRASDSEQYF	TRBV12-3/TRBV12-4	few	TRBJ2-7
CASSPLDGEKLFF	TRBV18	-	TRBJ1-4
CASSFRGGYGNTEAFF	TRBV7-9	-	TRBJ1-1
CASSLRGGWNTGELFF	TRBV4-2	-	TRBJ2-2
CAISDGGDDYNSPLHF	TRBV10-3	few	TRBJ1-6
CASSSGTSVNEQFF	TRBV5-4	-	TRBJ2-1
CASSNPGTSGEQYF	TRBV6-5	-	TRBJ2-7
CASTGQREQYF	TRBV12-3/TRBV12-4	few	TRBJ2-7
CASSLLATTYEQYF	TRBV5-1	-	TRBJ2-7
CASSSGTGASNQPQHF	TRBV7-8	-	TRBJ1-5
CASGVEAGGPSGELFF	TRBV4-2	-	TRBJ2-2
CASSLVGDYEQYF	TRBV7-9	many	TRBJ2-7
CASRPHRQGTNTGELFF	TRBV6-1	-	TRBJ2-2
CSAKHDSRYNSPLHF	TRBV20-1	-	TRBJ1-6
CASSLAAGWDTQYF	TRBV7-8	many	TRBJ2-3